This T cell receptor (beta chain) was recorded in a study of T cell responses to AZD1222 COVID-19 vaccine. Points from the study as a whole: Baseline serostatus was positive in only a handful of AZD1222 recipients. Most donors were white British and more were female, and clonal diversity was possibly underestimated. In all cases, repertoires were sampled only after the peak T cell response. CD4 TCRs associated with vaccination spanned spike, dominating at 160-218 and 743-854.

As to this clone: Its antigen is unknown.

The CDR3 contains 15 residues. The germline V gene has CDR1 SNHLY and CDR2 FYNNEI. V shed 4 bases, J shed 6 bases, and the junction held 4 bases outside the gene matches. The repertoire was sequenced with immunoSEQ multiplex PCR; TCRdb's copy has only in-frame clones and lacks some. Here the sample spans approximately 120,000 clones, about 85% being singletons. The specimen comprised peripheral blood, sampled on day 0 of AZD1222 vaccination. The TCR originated in an adult in good health. V and J are TRBV2 and TRBJ2-3; 13 nucleotides align to TRBD2. CDR3 in amino acids: CASSGTSGGSDTQYF. The CDR3 region has the DNA TGTGCCAGCAGTGGGACTAGCGGGGGTTCTGATACGCAGTATTTT.